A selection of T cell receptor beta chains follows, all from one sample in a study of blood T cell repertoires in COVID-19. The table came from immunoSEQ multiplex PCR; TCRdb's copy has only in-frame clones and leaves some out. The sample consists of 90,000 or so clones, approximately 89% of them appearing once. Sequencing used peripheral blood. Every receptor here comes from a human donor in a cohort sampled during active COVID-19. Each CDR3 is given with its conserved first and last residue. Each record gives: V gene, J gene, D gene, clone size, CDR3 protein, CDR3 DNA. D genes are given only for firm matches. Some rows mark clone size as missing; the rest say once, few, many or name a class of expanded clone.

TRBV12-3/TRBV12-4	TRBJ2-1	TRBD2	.	CASSLAGTNEQFF	TGTGCCAGCAGCCTAGCGGGGACCAATGAGCAGTTCTTC
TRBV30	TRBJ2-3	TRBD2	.	CAWSGTSGPDTQYF	TGTGCCTGGAGTGGGACTAGCGGACCAGATACGCAGTATTTT
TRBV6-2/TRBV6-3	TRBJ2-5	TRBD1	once	CASSTDRGETQYF	TGTGCCAGCAGCACCGACAGGGGAGAGACCCAGTACTTC
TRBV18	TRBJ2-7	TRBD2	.	CASSRSTSGGTSYEQYF	TGTGCCAGCTCACGGTCGACTAGCGGGGGTACCTCCTACGAGCAGTACTTC
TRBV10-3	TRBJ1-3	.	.	CAILTESSGNTIYF	TGTGCCATCCTAACAGAAAGTTCTGGAAACACCATATATTTT
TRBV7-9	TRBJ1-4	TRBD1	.	CASSSTGTGSEKLFF	TGTGCCAGCAGCTCGACCGGGACAGGCTCTGAAAAACTGTTTTTT
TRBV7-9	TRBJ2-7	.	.	CASRLTGDRSDEQYF	TGTGCCAGCAGATTAACGGGGGATCGGAGCGACGAGCAGTACTTC
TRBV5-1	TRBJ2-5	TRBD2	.	CASSPGTIRETQYF	TGCGCCAGCAGCCCCGGGACTATAAGAGAGACCCAGTACTTC
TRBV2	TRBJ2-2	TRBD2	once	CASKLLAGGRVTGELFF	TGTGCCAGCAAGTTGCTAGCGGGGGGGCGTGTCACCGGGGAGCTGTTTTTT
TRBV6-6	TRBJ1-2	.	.	CASSSAGTAAFYGYTF	TGTGCCAGCAGTTCTGCCGGGACTGCTGCTTTTTATGGCTACACCTTC
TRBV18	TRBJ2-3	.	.	CASSPGASTDTQYF	TGTGCCAGCTCACCCGGAGCGAGCACAGATACGCAGTATTTT
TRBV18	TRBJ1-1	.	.	CASSPGRERGYTEAFF	TGTGCCAGCTCACCGGGCCGGGAACGTGGGTACACTGAAGCTTTCTTT
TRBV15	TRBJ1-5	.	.	CATSSGGPQHF	TGTGCCACCAGCAGCGGGGGGCCCCAGCATTTT
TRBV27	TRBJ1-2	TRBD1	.	CASSPWTGAGYGYTF	TGTGCCAGCAGTCCTTGGACAGGGGCTGGCTATGGCTACACCTTC
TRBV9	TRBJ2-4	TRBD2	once	CASSVGGTRENIQYF	TGTGCCAGCAGCGTAGGGGGGACTAGAGAAAACATTCAGTACTTC
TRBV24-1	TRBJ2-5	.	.	CATSVLGGAIQETQYF	TGTGCCACCAGCGTTTTAGGGGGGGCGATCCAAGAGACCCAGTACTTC
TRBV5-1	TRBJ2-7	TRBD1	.	CASSGTGTGAEQYF	TGCGCCAGCAGCGGGACCGGGACAGGAGCCGAGCAGTACTTC
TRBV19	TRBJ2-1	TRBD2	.	CASNNGGAYNEQFF	TGTGCCAGTAATAACGGGGGGGCCTACAATGAGCAGTTCTTC
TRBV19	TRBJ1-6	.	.	CASSNPRRGGYNSPLHF	TGTGCCAGTTCTAACCCCAGGAGGGGAGGCTATAATTCACCCCTCCACTTT
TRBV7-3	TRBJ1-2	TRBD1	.	CASSRTGTGSGYTF	TGTGCCAGCAGCCGAACCGGGACAGGGAGCGGCTACACCTTC
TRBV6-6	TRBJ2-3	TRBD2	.	CATVKLAGALTDTQYF	TGTGCCACCGTTAAATTAGCGGGGGCCCTCACAGATACGCAGTATTTT
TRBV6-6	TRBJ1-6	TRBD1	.	CASSRTGANSPLHF	TGTGCCAGCAGCCGGACAGGGGCGAATTCACCCCTCCACTTT
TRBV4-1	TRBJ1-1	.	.	CASSPARWANTEAFF	TGCGCCAGCAGCCCCGCTCGGTGGGCAAACACTGAAGCTTTCTTT
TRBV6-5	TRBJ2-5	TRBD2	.	CASSLGLGETQYF	TGTGCCAGCAGTTTGGGACTAGGAGAGACCCAGTACTTC
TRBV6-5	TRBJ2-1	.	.	CASRGDSSSYNEQFF	TGTGCCAGCAGGGGAGATAGCAGCTCCTACAATGAGCAGTTCTTC
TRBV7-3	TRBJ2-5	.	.	CASSIALQETQYF	TGTGCCAGCAGCATAGCCCTCCAAGAGACCCAGTACTTC
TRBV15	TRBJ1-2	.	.	CATSMGRQYGYTF	TGTGCCACCAGTATGGGGCGACAGTATGGCTACACCTTC
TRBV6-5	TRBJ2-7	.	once	CASSYLRGEQYF	TGTGCCAGCAGTTACTTGAGAGGCGAGCAGTACTTC
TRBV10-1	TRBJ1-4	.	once	CASSDGEHEKLFF	TGCGCCAGCAGTGACGGGGAGCATGAAAAACTGTTTTTT
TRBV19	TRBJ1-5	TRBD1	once	CASSAGDRGRNQPQHF	TGTGCCAGTAGTGCCGGGGACAGGGGGCGAAATCAGCCCCAGCATTTT
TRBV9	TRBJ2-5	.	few	CASSVDSGRGETQYF	TGTGCCAGCAGCGTAGATTCGGGTCGGGGGGAGACCCAGTACTTC
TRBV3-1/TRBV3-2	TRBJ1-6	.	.	CASSQEEWNSPLHF	TGTGCCAGCAGCCAAGAAGAGTGGAATTCACCCCTCCACTTT
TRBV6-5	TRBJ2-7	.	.	CASSPPSEQYF	TGTGCCAGCAGCCCCCCCTCTGAGCAGTACTTC
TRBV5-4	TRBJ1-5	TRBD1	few	CASSPDRDQPQHF	TGTGCCAGCAGCCCCGACAGGGATCAGCCCCAGCATTTT
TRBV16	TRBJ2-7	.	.	CASSQSGIIYEQYF	TGTGCCAGCAGCCAATCTGGCATAATCTACGAGCAGTACTTC
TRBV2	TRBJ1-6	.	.	CAASGGANPTAFLNSPLHF	TGTGCCGCCTCAGGAGGGGCGAATCCCACGGCTTTTTTAAATTCACCCCTCCACTTT
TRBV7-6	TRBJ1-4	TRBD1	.	CASSTGTAHEKLFF	TGTGCCAGCAGCACCGGGACAGCCCATGAAAAACTGTTTTTT
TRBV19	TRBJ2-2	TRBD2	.	CASSIGSGVFTGELFF	TGTGCCAGTAGTATAGGTAGCGGGGTGTTCACCGGGGAGCTGTTTTTT
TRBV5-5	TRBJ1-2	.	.	CASSSTQRGAGGYTF	TGTGCCAGCAGCTCCACTCAGCGGGGGGCGGGTGGCTACACCTTC
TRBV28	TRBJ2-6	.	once	CASSFWQGSGANVLTF	TGTGCCAGCAGTTTTTGGCAGGGCTCTGGGGCCAACGTCCTGACTTTC
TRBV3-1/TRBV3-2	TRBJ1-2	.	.	CASSLRVPGIHTF	TGTGCCAGCAGCCTAAGGGTCCCGGGAATTCACACCTTC
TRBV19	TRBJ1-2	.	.	CASSIDVGGIYTNYGYTF	TGTGCCAGTAGTATAGATGTAGGCGGAATCTATACTAACTATGGCTACACCTTC
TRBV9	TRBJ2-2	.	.	CASRIANTGELFF	TGTGCCAGCAGAATAGCGAACACCGGGGAGCTGTTTTTT
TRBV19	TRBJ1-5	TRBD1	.	CATGQGSLSNQPQHF	TGTGCCACCGGACAGGGTAGCCTTAGCAATCAGCCCCAGCATTTT
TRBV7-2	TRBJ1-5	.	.	CASSETGWMPPQHF	TGTGCCAGCAGCGAAACAGGGTGGATGCCGCCCCAGCATTTT
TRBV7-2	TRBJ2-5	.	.	CASSWQGGQETQYF	TGTGCCAGCAGCTGGCAGGGGGGCCAAGAGACCCAGTACTTC
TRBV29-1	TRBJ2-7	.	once	CSVQGPSYEQYF	TGCAGCGTTCAGGGGCCCTCCTACGAGCAGTACTTC
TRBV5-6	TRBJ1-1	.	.	CASSLGGANTEAFF	TGTGCCAGCAGCTTGGGTGGGGCCAACACTGAAGCTTTCTTT
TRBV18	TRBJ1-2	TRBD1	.	CASSSTGAPGGYTF	TGTGCCAGCTCATCGACAGGGGCTCCTGGTGGCTACACCTTC
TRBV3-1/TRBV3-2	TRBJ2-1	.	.	CASRQGSYNEQFF	TGTGCCAGCAGACAGGGATCCTACAATGAGCAGTTCTTC
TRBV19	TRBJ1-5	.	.	CASSIGQNQPQHF	TGTGCCAGTAGTATAGGGCAGAATCAGCCCCAGCATTTT
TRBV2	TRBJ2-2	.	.	CASGGVRTRNTGELFF	TGTGCCAGCGGAGGCGTTCGCACACGGAACACCGGGGAGCTGTTTTTT
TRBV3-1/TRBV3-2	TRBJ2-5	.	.	CASSQGGETQYF	TGTGCCAGCAGCCAAGGAGGGGAGACCCAGTACTTC
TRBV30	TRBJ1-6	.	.	CAWSMGGNNSPLHF	TGTGCCTGGAGTATGGGGGGGAATAATTCACCCCTCCACTTT
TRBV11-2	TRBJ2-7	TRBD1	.	CASSHTGTGGHEQYF	TGTGCCAGCAGCCACACCGGGACAGGGGGCCACGAGCAGTACTTC